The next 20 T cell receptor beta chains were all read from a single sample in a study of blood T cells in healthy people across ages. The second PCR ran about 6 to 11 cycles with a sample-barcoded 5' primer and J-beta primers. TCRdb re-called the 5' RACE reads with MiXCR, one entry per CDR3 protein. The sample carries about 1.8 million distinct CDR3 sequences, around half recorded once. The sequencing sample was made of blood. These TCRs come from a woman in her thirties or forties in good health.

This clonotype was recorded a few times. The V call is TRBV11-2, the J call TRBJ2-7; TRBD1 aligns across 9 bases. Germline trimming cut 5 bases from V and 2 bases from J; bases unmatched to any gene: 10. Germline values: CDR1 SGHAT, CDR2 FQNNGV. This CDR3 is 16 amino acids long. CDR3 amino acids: CASSTPGQGSPYEQYF. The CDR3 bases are TGTGCCAGCAGCACCCCGGGACAGGGATCCCCCTACGAGCAGTACTTC.

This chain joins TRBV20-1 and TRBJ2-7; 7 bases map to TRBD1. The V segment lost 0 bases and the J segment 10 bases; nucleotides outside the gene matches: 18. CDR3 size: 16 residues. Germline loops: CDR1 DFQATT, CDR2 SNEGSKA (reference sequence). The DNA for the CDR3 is TGCAGTGCTAGAGATCGCCCGGGACAGACTCACAATGAACAGTACTTC. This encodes CSARDRPGQTHNEQYF.

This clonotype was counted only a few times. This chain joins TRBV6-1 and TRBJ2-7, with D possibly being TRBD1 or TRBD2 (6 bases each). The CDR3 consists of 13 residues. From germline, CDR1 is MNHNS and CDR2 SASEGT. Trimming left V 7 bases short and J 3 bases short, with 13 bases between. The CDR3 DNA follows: TGTGCCAGCAAGAAGGGGGAGGACTACGAGCAGTACTTC. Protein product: CASKKGEDYEQYF.

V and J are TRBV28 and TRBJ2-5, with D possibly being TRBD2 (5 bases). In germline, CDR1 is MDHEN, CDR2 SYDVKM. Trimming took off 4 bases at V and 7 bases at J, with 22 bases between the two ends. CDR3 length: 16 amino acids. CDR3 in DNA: TGTGCCAGCAGTTCCTACCGGGATTCCCCAAAGGGGACCCAGTACTTC. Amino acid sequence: CASSSYRDSPKGTQYF.

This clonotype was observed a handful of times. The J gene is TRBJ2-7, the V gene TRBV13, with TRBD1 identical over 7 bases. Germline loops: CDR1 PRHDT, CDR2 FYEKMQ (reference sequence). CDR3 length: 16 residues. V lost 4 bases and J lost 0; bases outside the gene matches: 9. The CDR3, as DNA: TGTGCCAGCAGCTCCCAGCCGGGACAGAACTCCTACGAGCAGTACTTC. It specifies CASSSQPGQNSYEQYF.

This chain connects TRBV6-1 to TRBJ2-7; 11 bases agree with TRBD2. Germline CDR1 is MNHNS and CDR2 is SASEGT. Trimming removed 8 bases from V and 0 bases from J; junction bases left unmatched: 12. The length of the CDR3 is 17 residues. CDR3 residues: CASRAATSGGLSYEQYF. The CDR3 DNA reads TGTGCCAGCCGAGCTGCAACTAGCGGGGGTCTCTCCTACGAGCAGTACTTC.

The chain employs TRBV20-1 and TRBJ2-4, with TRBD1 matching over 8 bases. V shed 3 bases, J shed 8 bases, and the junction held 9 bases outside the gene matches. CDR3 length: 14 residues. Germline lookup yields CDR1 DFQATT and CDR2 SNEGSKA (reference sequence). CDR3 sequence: CSASLGTGQDIQYF. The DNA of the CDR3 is TGCAGTGCTAGTCTCGGGACAGGCCAGGACATTCAGTACTTC.

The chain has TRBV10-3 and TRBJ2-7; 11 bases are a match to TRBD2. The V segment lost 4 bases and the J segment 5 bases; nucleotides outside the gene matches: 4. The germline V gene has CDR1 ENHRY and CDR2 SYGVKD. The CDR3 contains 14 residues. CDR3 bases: TGTGCCATCAGTGCTAGCGGGGGGATCGACGAGCAGTACTTC. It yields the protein CAISASGGIDEQYF.

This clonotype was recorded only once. The CDR3 coding sequence is TGTGCCAGCAGCGCAGCGGGGGGACTAGCCAAAAACATTCAGTACTTC. Its protein is CASSAAGGLAKNIQYF. V is TRBV14 and J is TRBJ2-4; TRBD2 aligns across 9 bases. J was trimmed by 0 bases and V by 5 bases; bases with no gene match: 5. The CDR3 sequence is 16 residues long. The germline V gene has CDR1 SGHDN and CDR2 FVKESK.

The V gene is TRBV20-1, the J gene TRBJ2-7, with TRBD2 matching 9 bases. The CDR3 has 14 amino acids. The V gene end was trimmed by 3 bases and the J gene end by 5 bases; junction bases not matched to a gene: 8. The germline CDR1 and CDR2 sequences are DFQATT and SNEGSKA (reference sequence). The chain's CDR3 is CSASNPSGVNEQYF. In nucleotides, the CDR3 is TGCAGTGCTAGTAACCCTAGCGGGGTGAACGAGCAGTACTTC.

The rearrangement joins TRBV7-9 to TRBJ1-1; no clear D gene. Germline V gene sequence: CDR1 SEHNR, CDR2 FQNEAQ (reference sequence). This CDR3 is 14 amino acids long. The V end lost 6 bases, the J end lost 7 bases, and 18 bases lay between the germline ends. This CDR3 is CASRKGSEELEAFF. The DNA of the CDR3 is TGTGCCAGCAGGAAGGGCAGCGAAGAGCTTGAAGCTTTCTTT.

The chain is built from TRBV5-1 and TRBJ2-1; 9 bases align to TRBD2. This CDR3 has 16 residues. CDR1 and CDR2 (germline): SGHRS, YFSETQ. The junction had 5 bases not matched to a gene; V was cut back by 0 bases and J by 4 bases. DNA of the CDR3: TGCGCCAGCAGCTTGGACGGTAGCGGGGGATACAATGAGCAGTTCTTC. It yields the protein CASSLDGSGGYNEQFF.

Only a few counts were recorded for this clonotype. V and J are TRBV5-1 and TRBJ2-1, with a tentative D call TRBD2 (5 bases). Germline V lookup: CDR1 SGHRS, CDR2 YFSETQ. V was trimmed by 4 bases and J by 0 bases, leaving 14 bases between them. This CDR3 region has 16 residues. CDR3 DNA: TGCGCCAGCAGCCTCAGATTTGGGAGCTCCTACAATGAGCAGTTCTTC. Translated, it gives CASSLRFGSSYNEQFF.

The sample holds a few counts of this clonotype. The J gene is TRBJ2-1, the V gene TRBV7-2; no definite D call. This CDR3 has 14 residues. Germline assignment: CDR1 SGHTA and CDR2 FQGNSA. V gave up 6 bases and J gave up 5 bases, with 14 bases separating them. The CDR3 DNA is TGTGCCAGCAGGGGGATGCAGCCCAACAATGAGCAGTTCTTC. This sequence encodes CASRGMQPNNEQFF.

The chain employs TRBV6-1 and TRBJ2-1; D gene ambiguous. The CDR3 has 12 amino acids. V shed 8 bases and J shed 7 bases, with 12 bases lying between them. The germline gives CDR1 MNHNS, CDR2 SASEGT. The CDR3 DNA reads TGTGCCAGCCGTCGATCGGAAAATGAGCAGTTCTTC. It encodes CASRRSENEQFF.

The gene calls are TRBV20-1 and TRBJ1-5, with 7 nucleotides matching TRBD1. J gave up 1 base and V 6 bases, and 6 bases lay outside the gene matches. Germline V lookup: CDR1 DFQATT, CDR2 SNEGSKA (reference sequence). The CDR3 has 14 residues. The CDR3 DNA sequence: TGCAGTGCCGAAGACAGGGTAAGCAATCAGCCCCAGCATTTT. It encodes CSAEDRVSNQPQHF.

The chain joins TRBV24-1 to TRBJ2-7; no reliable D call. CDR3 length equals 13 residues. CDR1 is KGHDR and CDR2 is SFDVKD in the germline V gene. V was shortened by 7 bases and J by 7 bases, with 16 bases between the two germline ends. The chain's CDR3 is CATSQIAGSEQYF. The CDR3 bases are TGTGCCACCAGCCAAATCGCAGGTTCAGAGCAGTACTTC.

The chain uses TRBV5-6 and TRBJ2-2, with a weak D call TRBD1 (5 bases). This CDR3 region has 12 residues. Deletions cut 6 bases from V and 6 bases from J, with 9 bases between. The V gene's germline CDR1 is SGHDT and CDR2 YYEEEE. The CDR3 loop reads CASKQGSGELFF. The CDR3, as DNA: TGTGCCAGCAAGCAGGGTTCCGGGGAGCTGTTTTTT.

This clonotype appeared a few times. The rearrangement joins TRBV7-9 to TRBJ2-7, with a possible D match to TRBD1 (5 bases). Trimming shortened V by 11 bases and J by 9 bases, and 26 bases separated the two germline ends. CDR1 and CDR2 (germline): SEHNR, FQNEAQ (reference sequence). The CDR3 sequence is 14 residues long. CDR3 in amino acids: CASLGEVSESGQYF. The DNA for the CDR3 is TGTGCCTCCCTAGGGGAAGTATCTGAATCGGGGCAGTACTTC.

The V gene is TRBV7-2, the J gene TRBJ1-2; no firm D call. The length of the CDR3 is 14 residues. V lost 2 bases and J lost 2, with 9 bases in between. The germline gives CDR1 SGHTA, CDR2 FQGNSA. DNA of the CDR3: TGTGCCAGCAGCTTAACGTCCGGAAACTATGGCTACACCTTC. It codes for CASSLTSGNYGYTF.